Each of the 29 T cell receptor beta chains below was sequenced from the same sample in a study of human T cells and chemical hapten exposure. TCRdb re-called the 5' RACE reads through MiXCR, storing one row per CDR3 protein. The table includes tens of thousands of distinct CDR3 sequences, about 7.7% detected once. Total RNA was extracted from unfractionated whole blood. These receptors came from a male donor in good health.

This sequence joins TRBV7-9 and TRBJ1-5; no firm D call. Trimming left V 4 bases short and J 7 bases short, with 14 bases between. From germline, CDR1 is SEHNR and CDR2 FQNEAQ (reference sequence). There are 14 residues in the CDR3. CDR3 coding DNA: TGTGCCAGCAGCTCCACGGTGGGGTCGCAGCCCCAGCATTTT. The encoded protein is CASSSTVGSQPQHF.

This clonotype was seen a few times. The J gene is TRBJ1-6, the V gene TRBV5-6; D gene ambiguous. The germline V and J ends were trimmed by 1 base and 5 bases, with 10 bases remaining between them. Germline V gene sequence: CDR1 SGHDT, CDR2 YYEEEE. The CDR3 is 15 amino acids. Here the CDR3 reads CASSLRRSDNSPLHF. The CDR3 coding sequence is TGTGCCAGCAGCTTGCGCAGATCTGATAATTCACCCCTCCACTTT. Variable domain in full (rest from reference TRBV5-6 and TRBJ1-6): DAGVTQSPTHLIKTRGQQVTLRCSPKSGHDTVSWYQQALGQGPQFIFQYYEEEERQRGNFPDRFSGHQFPNYSSELNVNALLLGDSALYLCASSLRRSDNSPLHFGNGTRLTVT.

This clonotype was counted at least ten times. The V call is TRBV7-2, the J call TRBJ2-7; TRBD1 aligns across 7 bases. The CDR3 consists of 15 residues. Germline V CDR1 and CDR2: SGHTA, FQGNSA. Unmatched junction bases numbered 13, after V lost 5 bases and J lost 6 bases. CDR3 sequence: CASSPGTARQGEQYF. DNA for the CDR3: TGTGCCAGCAGCCCTGGGACAGCTCGTCAGGGCGAGCAGTACTTC.

The chain joins TRBV12-3 or TRBV12-4 to TRBJ2-3; a possible D gene is TRBD2 (5 bases). V dropped 3 bases and J dropped 9 bases, with 10 bases sitting between them. The CDR3 extends over 12 amino acids. CDR3 amino acids: CASSFEGGTQYF. The CDR3 region has the DNA TGTGCCAGCAGTTTCGAAGGAGGCACGCAGTATTTT.

A few counts support this clonotype. This chain uses TRBV12-3 or TRBV12-4 with TRBJ2-3, with 9 nucleotides matching TRBD2. The junction had 5 bases not matched to a gene; V was cut back by 7 bases and J by 0 bases. This CDR3 contains 15 residues. In nucleotides, the CDR3 is TGTGCCAGCACCTCCACTAGCGGGAGCACAGATACGCAGTATTTT. Amino acids: CASTSTSGSTDTQYF.

This chain joins TRBV12-3 or TRBV12-4 and TRBJ1-2; the D gene is possibly TRBD1 (6 bases). Between the trimmed V and J ends, which lost 3 bases and 8 bases, there was a span of 13 bases. The CDR3 totals 13 residues. CDR3 nucleotide sequence: TGTGCCAGCAGTTTTAGGGCAGGGGAAGGCTACACCTTC. This codes for CASSFRAGEGYTF.

This clonotype was counted many times. V gene TRBV12-3 or TRBV12-4 combines with J gene TRBJ1-5; maybe TRBD1 (6 bases). V lost 2 bases, J lost 2 bases, and 7 bases lay in between. This CDR3 comprises 14 residues. CDR3 bases: TGTGCCAGCAGTTTAAAGGGGGGCAATCAGCCCCAGCATTTT. Amino acid sequence: CASSLKGGNQPQHF.

This clonotype has just a few counts. The genes are TRBV7-8 and TRBJ2-1, with no clear D. Germline V gene lookup returns CDR1 SGHVS and CDR2 FQNEAQ. Trimming stripped 1 base from V and 0 bases from J, with 7 bases between. The CDR3 has 15 amino acids. This chain's CDR3 is CASSLVRSSYNEQFF. As DNA, the CDR3 is TGTGCCAGCAGCTTAGTACGGTCCTCCTACAATGAGCAGTTCTTC.

This clonotype was detected only a few times. The rearrangement links TRBV29-1 to TRBJ2-7; 7 nucleotides match TRBD1. Per germline, CDR1 SQVTM and CDR2 ANQGSEA. V lost 4 bases to trimming and J lost 7 bases; unmatched junction nucleotides: 10. CDR3 size: 13 residues. CDR3 DNA sequence: TGCAGCGTTGGGGGGACGGGACAGAGAGAGCAGTACTTC. Amino acid sequence: CSVGGTGQREQYF.

This clonotype appeared many times. V and J are TRBV12-3 or TRBV12-4 and TRBJ2-3; 13 bases match TRBD2. After removal of 7 bases from V and 4 bases from J, the junction contained 8 bases not matched to a gene. The CDR3 runs to 16 residues. In DNA form, the CDR3 reads TGTGCCAGCACCCTCACTAGCGGGAGGGCCTCAGATACGCAGTATTTT. This gives the protein CASTLTSGRASDTQYF.

This clonotype was counted many times. The chain recombines TRBV20-1 with TRBJ2-5; 12 bases line up with TRBD2. V shed 6 bases, J shed 3 bases, and the junction held 2 bases outside the gene matches. This CDR3 spans 13 amino acids. The germline V gene encodes CDR1 DFQATT and CDR2 SNEGSKA (reference sequence). In DNA form, the CDR3 reads TGCAGTGCCAGACTAGCGGGGGAAGAGACCCAGTACTTC. This sequence encodes CSARLAGEETQYF.

The chain joins TRBV20-1 to TRBJ2-3; D gene unclear. The germline V gene has CDR1 DFQATT and CDR2 SNEGSKA (reference sequence). Trimming removed 0 bases from V and 4 bases from J, with 5 bases in between. The CDR3 totals 12 residues. The DNA for the CDR3 is TGCAGTGCTAGAGATAATCCAGATACGCAGTATTTT. It yields the protein CSARDNPDTQYF.

This sequence joins TRBV2 and TRBJ1-2; perhaps TRBD1 as D (5 bases). CDR1 SNHLY and CDR2 FYNNEI come from the germline V gene. The CDR3 totals 14 residues. V lost 3 bases, J lost 4 bases, and 12 bases lay in between. The DNA for the CDR3 is TGTGCCAGCAGTGAGTTGGCAGGGCTCTATGGCTACACCTTC. Its protein product is CASSELAGLYGYTF.

This clonotype was seen only a few times. The genes are TRBV29-1 and TRBJ1-1; D gene uncertain. This CDR3 has 14 amino acids. The V and J ends lost 4 bases and 1 base respectively, with 13 bases between them. Germline CDR1 SQVTM, CDR2 ANQGSEA. The chain's CDR3 is CSVVRPRKNTEAFF. The DNA of the CDR3 is TGCAGCGTTGTCAGGCCCCGAAAGAACACTGAAGCTTTCTTT.

This clonotype came up a few times. The DNA for the CDR3 is TGTGCCAGCAGTTTATTTTCCGGGGGATCCCCCTACGAGCAGTACTTC. It codes for CASSLFSGGSPYEQYF. V is TRBV27 and J is TRBJ2-7; tentative D call: TRBD2 (6 bases). Trimming removed 1 base from V and 2 bases from J, with 15 bases in between. This CDR3 has 16 amino acids. The germline CDR1 and CDR2 sequences are MNHEY and SMNVEV (reference sequence).

The chain employs TRBV29-1 and TRBJ2-3; 10 bases map to TRBD2. There are 17 residues in the CDR3. Trimming at V came to 1 base and at J to 2 bases, leaving 9 bases not matched to a gene. The V gene's germline CDR1 is SQVTM and CDR2 ANQGSEA. The CDR3 protein is CSVEGFRTSGNTDTQYF. The DNA for the CDR3 is TGCAGCGTTGAAGGATTCCGGACTAGCGGTAACACAGATACGCAGTATTTT.

The table lists this clonotype with many counts. This sequence joins TRBV7-2 and TRBJ2-3; D gene unclear. Per the germline V gene, CDR1 is SGHTA and CDR2 is FQGNSA. The CDR3 consists of 13 residues. V lost 3 bases, J lost 3 bases, and 7 bases lay in between. Written as DNA, the CDR3 is TGTGCCAGCAGCTTTCACTCAACAGATACGCAGTATTTT. It codes for CASSFHSTDTQYF.

The chain employs TRBV6-5 and TRBJ2-7; D might be TRBD1 or TRBD2, each matching 5 bases. This CDR3 spans 15 amino acids. Germline loops: CDR1 MNHEY, CDR2 SVGAGI. The V end lost 4 bases, the J end lost 2 bases, and 15 bases lay between the germline ends. This chain's CDR3 is CASSSGPPATYEQYF. The CDR3 DNA reads as TGTGCCAGCAGTTCGGGACCTCCGGCAACCTACGAGCAGTACTTC.

The chain is built from TRBV29-1 and TRBJ1-5, with D tentatively TRBD1 (5 bases). Trimming left V 4 bases short and J 4 bases short, with 11 bases between. Germline V gene data show CDR1 as SQVTM and CDR2 as ANQGSEA. CDR3 length: 13 residues. CDR3 sequence reads: CSVGPGWNQPQHF. DNA of the CDR3: TGCAGCGTTGGGCCAGGGTGGAATCAGCCCCAGCATTTT. Full variable domain (remainder filled in from reference TRBV29-1 and TRBJ1-5): SAVISQKPSRDICQRGTSLTIQCQVDSQVTMMFWYRQQPGQSLTLIATANQGSEATYESGFVIDKFPISRPNLTFSTLTVSNMSPEDSSIYLCSVGPGWNQPQHFGDGTRLSIL.

In its sample, this clonotype was seen many times. The chain links TRBV12-3 or TRBV12-4 to TRBJ2-7; D uncertain. CDR3 length: 14 amino acids. The ends were cut back, 4 bases at V and 3 bases at J, with 13 bases in the middle. This CDR3 is CASSSPGILYEQYF. CDR3 bases: TGTGCCAGCAGTTCTCCGGGCATCCTCTACGAGCAGTACTTC.

The chain carries TRBV5-1 and TRBJ1-1, with D possibly TRBD1 on 5 matching bases. The CDR3 contains 13 residues. CDR1 and CDR2 (germline): SGHRS, YFSETQ. V was cut by 3 bases and J by 4 bases, with 10 bases left in between. The CDR3 DNA follows: TGCGCCAGCAGCTCGGCAGGGCCCACTGAAGCTTTCTTT. Translating gives CASSSAGPTEAFF.

This clonotype was recorded many times. The V call is TRBV12-2, the J call TRBJ1-1; the table's D gene call, TRBD1, was not cross checked with the DNA. TRBV12-2 has pseudogene status. The CDR3 is 16 residues long. The CDR3: CASRYAGGEQNTEAFF. CDR3 bases: TGTGCAAGTCGCTACGCAGGAGGCGAGCAGAACACTGAAGCTTTCTTT.

This clonotype was detected only a few times. This chain links TRBV6-2 or TRBV6-3 with TRBJ1-5; D unclear. V shed 6 bases and J shed 5 bases, with 14 bases lying between them. The germline CDR1 and CDR2 sequences are MNHEY and SVGEGT. The CDR3 runs to 14 residues. The CDR3 here is CASRRPSSDQPQHF. CDR3 coding DNA: TGTGCCAGCAGACGCCCAAGTTCGGATCAGCCCCAGCATTTT.

This clonotype was recorded many times. The chain uses TRBV19 and TRBJ2-7; 9 nucleotides align to TRBD2. V dropped 3 bases and J dropped 5; count of bases not matched to a gene: 8. Germline loops: CDR1 LNHDA, CDR2 SQIVND (reference sequence). The CDR3 extends over 15 amino acids. CDR3 amino acids: CASSMGLAGTHEQYF. CDR3 nucleotides: TGTGCCAGTAGTATGGGGCTAGCGGGGACGCACGAGCAGTACTTC. The whole variable domain, filled in from reference TRBV19 and TRBJ2-7, reads DGGITQSPKYLFRKEGQNVTLSCEQNLNHDAMYWYRQDPGQGLRLIYYSQIVNDFQKGDIAEGYSVSREKKESFPLTVTSAQKNPTAFYLCASSMGLAGTHEQYFGPGTRLTVT.

This clonotype was seen a handful of times. The chain joins TRBV29-1 to TRBJ2-4; weak D call: TRBD2 (6 bases). This CDR3 has 13 amino acids. Germline V gene data show CDR1 as SQVTM and CDR2 as ANQGSEA. V lost 0 bases and J 5 bases, leaving 8 bases between the germline ends. The CDR3 DNA is TGCAGCGTTGAAGAGCGGGACGAAAACATTCAGTACTTC. It yields the protein CSVEERDENIQYF. The full variable domain, with the rest looked up from reference TRBV29-1 and TRBJ2-4, is SAVISQKPSRDICQRGTSLTIQCQVDSQVTMMFWYRQQPGQSLTLIATANQGSEATYESGFVIDKFPISRPNLTFSTLTVSNMSPEDSSIYLCSVEERDENIQYFGAGTRLSVL.

This clonotype occurred a few times. The chain carries TRBV6-2 or TRBV6-3 and TRBJ1-1; 9 positions agree with TRBD1. V shed 10 bases and J 0 bases; nucleotides not matched to a gene: 9. The CDR3 loop spans 15 amino acids. Per germline, CDR1 MNHEY and CDR2 SVGEGT. CDR3 nucleotide sequence: TGTGCCATTTCGGGACAGGGAGGGGTGAACACTGAAGCTTTCTTT. Amino acids: CAISGQGGVNTEAFF.

This clonotype was seen many times. The V gene is TRBV29-1, the J gene TRBJ1-2; D ambiguous. This CDR3 is 11 amino acids long. In germline, CDR1 is SQVTM, CDR2 ANQGSEA. The ends were cut back, 7 bases at V and 4 bases at J, with 10 bases in the middle. CDR3 sequence (DNA): TGCAGCGCTAGCCAGGCCTATGGCTACACCTTC. It specifies CSASQAYGYTF.

This clonotype has a count of ten or more. The chain carries TRBV7-2 and TRBJ1-2; D ambiguous. Per germline, CDR1 SGHTA and CDR2 FQGNSA. Trimming pared 1 base from V and 10 bases from J, leaving 7 bases between. The CDR3 loop spans 11 amino acids. CDR3 residues: CASSLGDDYTF. The CDR3 DNA reads TGTGCCAGCAGCTTAGGAGACGACTACACCTTC.

The V call is TRBV6-1, the J call TRBJ1-3, with D tentatively TRBD1 (5 bases). The CDR3 runs 16 residues. Germline V lookup: CDR1 MNHNS, CDR2 SASEGT. The germline V and J ends were trimmed by 0 bases and 0 bases, with 9 bases remaining between them. CDR3 in DNA: TGTGCCAGCAGTGAAGCGATGGGGGTCTCTGGAAACACCATATATTTT. Translation: CASSEAMGVSGNTIYF.